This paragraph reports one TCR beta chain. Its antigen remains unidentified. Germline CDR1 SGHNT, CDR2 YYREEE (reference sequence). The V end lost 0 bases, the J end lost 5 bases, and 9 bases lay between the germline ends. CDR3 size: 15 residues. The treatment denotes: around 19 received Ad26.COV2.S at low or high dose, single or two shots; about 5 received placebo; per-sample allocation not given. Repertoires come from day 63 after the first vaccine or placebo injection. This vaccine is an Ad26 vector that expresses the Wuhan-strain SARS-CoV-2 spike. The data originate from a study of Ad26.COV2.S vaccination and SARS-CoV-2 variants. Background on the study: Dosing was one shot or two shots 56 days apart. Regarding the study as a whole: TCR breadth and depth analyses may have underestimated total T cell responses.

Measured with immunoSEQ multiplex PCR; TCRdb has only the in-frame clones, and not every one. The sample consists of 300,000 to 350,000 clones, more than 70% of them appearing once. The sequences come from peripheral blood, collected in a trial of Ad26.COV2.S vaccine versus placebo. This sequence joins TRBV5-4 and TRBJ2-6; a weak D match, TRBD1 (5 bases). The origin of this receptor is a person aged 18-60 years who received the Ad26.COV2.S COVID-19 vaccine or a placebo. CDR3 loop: CASSLAQGRANVLTF. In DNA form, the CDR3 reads TGTGCCAGCAGCTTGGCCCAGGGTAGGGCCAACGTCCTGACTTTC.